These 16 T cell receptor beta chains came from one sample sequenced in a study of T cell responses to AZD1222 COVID-19 vaccine. The data were produced by immunoSEQ multiplex PCR, yet TCRdb's version contains in-frame clones alone and is incomplete. The repertoire consists of nearly 200,000 clones, with about 94% occurring once and the leading ten covering 1%. The sequencing here drew on peripheral blood, taken 28 days after the second AZD1222 dose. Receptors originate from an adult who received the AZD1222 COVID-19 vaccine.

The CDR3 protein is CASSPGGVRETQYF. The CDR3 nucleotides read TGTGCCAGCAGTCCAGGGGGTGTGAGGGAGACCCAGTACTTC. The rearrangement joins TRBV11-2 to TRBJ2-5, with 7 bases aligning to TRBD1. Germline-derived CDR1 and CDR2 are SGHAT and FQNNGV. With V trimmed by 6 bases and J by 5 bases, 9 bases remained unmatched. This CDR3 is 14 amino acids long.

The CDR3 bases are TGTGCCAGCAGCGCACGACAGAGCTCCTATAATTCACCCCTCCACTTT. Translating it yields CASSARQSSYNSPLHF. The J gene is TRBJ1-6, the V gene TRBV7-9; a weak D match, TRBD1 (5 bases). Trimming cost V 5 bases and J 0 bases, with 11 bases left between them. The CDR3 covers 16 residues. From germline, CDR1 is SEHNR and CDR2 FQNEAQ (reference sequence).

J is TRBJ1-2 and V is TRBV5-1; D gene uncertain. V was cut by 4 bases and J by 5 bases, with 12 bases left in between. In germline, CDR1 is SGHRS, CDR2 YFSETQ. This CDR3 spans 13 amino acids. The CDR3 is CASSDQNRYGYTF. The CDR3 coding sequence is TGCGCCAGCAGCGATCAGAACCGATATGGCTACACCTTC.

About this clone: The junction departs from germline at one end; a sequencing error may be responsible. The J gene is TRBJ1-2, the V gene TRBV2, with unresolved D. Germline V gene lookup returns CDR1 SNHLY and CDR2 FYNNEI. The CDR3 totals 12 residues. The CDR3 sequence is CASSEETPGGTF. CDR3 bases: TGTGCCAGCAGCGAAGAGACCCCAGGAGGCACCTTC.

V is TRBV19 and J is TRBJ2-7, with D possibly matching TRBD2 (5 bases). Trimming cost V 4 bases and J 4 bases, with 20 bases left between them. The CDR3 is 16 residues long. Germline CDR1 LNHDA, CDR2 SQIVND (reference sequence). CDR3: CASSNTAELWTYEQYF. Here the CDR3 DNA reads TGTGCCAGTAGTAATACAGCGGAGCTTTGGACTTACGAGCAGTACTTC.

The J gene is TRBJ2-3, the V gene TRBV2; D possibly corresponds to TRBD1 (7 bases). Germline V lookup: CDR1 SNHLY, CDR2 FYNNEI. With 4 bases removed from V and 7 bases from J, the gap between germline ends came to 15 bases. This CDR3 is built from 14 residues. CDR3 sequence reads: CASSASEGANTQYF. For the CDR3, the DNA is TGTGCCAGCAGTGCATCGGAGGGGGCAAATACGCAGTATTTT.

The chain couples TRBV6-5 to TRBJ2-7; 7 bases match TRBD1. Trimming at V came to 2 bases and at J to 2 bases, leaving 3 bases not matched to a gene. This CDR3 has 14 residues. The V gene's germline CDR1 is MNHEY and CDR2 SVGAGI. CDR3 loop: CASSYRDSTYEQYF. The CDR3 nucleotides read TGTGCCAGCAGTTACAGGGACAGTACCTACGAGCAGTACTTC.

The chain joins TRBV6-5 to TRBJ1-1, with D hard to call. V lost 0 bases and J 2 bases, leaving 10 bases between the germline ends. Germline V gives CDR1 MNHEY, CDR2 SVGAGI. This CDR3 is built from 15 residues. CDR3 residues: CASSYSTVTNTEAFF. In DNA form, the CDR3 reads TGTGCCAGCAGTTACTCGACCGTCACTAACACTGAAGCTTTCTTT.

This chain links TRBV27 with TRBJ2-1; 8 bases map to TRBD1. The CDR3 runs to 16 residues. Germline CDR1 and CDR2: MNHEY and SMNVEV (reference sequence). Losses at the gene ends were 8 bases for V and 0 bases for J; bases not matched to a gene: 9. The CDR3 bases are TGTGCCAGCCGCCAGGGACAGGTGATCTCCTACAATGAGCAGTTCTTC. Encoded protein: CASRQGQVISYNEQFF.

V and J are TRBV3-1 (or the pseudogene TRBV3-2) and TRBJ1-1; D is ambiguous. The CDR3 totals 18 residues. With 3 bases removed from V and 0 bases from J, the gap between germline ends came to 20 bases. From germline, CDR1 is LGHDT and CDR2 YNNKEL (reference sequence). CDR3 nucleotide sequence: TGTGCCAGCAGCCACGCGGGGTGGGTAAAAGTAATGAACACTGAAGCTTTCTTT. Protein product: CASSHAGWVKVMNTEAFF.

The V gene is TRBV5-6, the J gene TRBJ1-1, with D tentatively TRBD1 (5 bases). Germline V gene lookup returns CDR1 SGHDT and CDR2 YYEEEE. V lost 4 bases to trimming and J lost 0 bases, with 16 bases between them. CDR3 length: 16 amino acids. The CDR3 coding sequence is TGTGCCAGCAGCCTAATATCTACAGGTTTGAACACTGAAGCTTTCTTT. This codes for CASSLISTGLNTEAFF.

V and J are TRBV3-1 (or the pseudogene TRBV3-2) and TRBJ2-3; either TRBD1 or TRBD2 may supply D (6 bases each). Looked up from germline, CDR1 is LGHDT and CDR2 is YNNKEL (reference sequence). CDR3 length: 15 amino acids. V lost 0 bases and J 4 bases, leaving 11 bases between the germline ends. The DNA of the CDR3 is TGTGCCAGCAGCCAAGATAGACGGGGGCCAGATACGCAGTATTTT. Amino acid sequence: CASSQDRRGPDTQYF.

The rearrangement uses TRBV6-5 and TRBJ2-7; D uncertain. Germline V gene lookup returns CDR1 MNHEY and CDR2 SVGAGI. This CDR3 spans 15 amino acids. The V end lost 6 bases, the J end lost 0 bases, and 15 bases lay between the germline ends. In nucleotides, the CDR3 is TGTGCCAGCAGGAACAGCGATACCAGCTCCTACGAGCAGTACTTC. Its translation is CASRNSDTSSYEQYF.

This chain joins TRBV9 and TRBJ2-2, with 7 bases matching TRBD1. The ends lost 6 bases at V and 4 bases at J; junction bases unmatched: 9. The CDR3 contains 15 residues. Per germline, CDR1 SGDLS and CDR2 YYNGEE. CDR3 residues: CASIMRGQGTGELFF. In DNA form, the CDR3 reads TGTGCCAGCATCATGAGGGGGCAAGGCACCGGGGAGCTGTTTTTT. Based on the CDR3 plus reference TRBV9 and TRBJ2-2, the full variable domain is DSGVTQTPKHLITATGQRVTLRCSPRSGDLSVYWYQQSLDQGLQFLIQYYNGEERAKGNILERFSAQQFPDLHSELNLSSLELGDSALYFCASIMRGQGTGELFFGEGSRLTVL.

CDR3 nucleotides: TGTGCCTGGAGTGTATCAGGGTTTGGCTACACCTTC. It yields the protein CAWSVSGFGYTF. V usage is TRBV30 and J usage is TRBJ1-2; maybe TRBD1 (5 bases). The CDR3 is 12 residues long. Between the trimmed V and J ends, which lost 0 bases and 7 bases, there was a span of 9 bases. Germline CDR1 reads GTSNPN; CDR2 reads SVGIG (reference sequence). The complete variable domain, with remaining parts taken from reference TRBV30 and TRBJ1-2, reads SQTIHQWPATLVQPVGSPLSLECTVEGTSNPNLYWYRQAAGRGLQLLFYSVGIGQISSEVPQNLSASRPQDRQFILSSKKLLLSDSGFYLCAWSVSGFGYTFGSGTRLTVV.

Concerning this clone itself: This same CDR3 is encoded by further DNA sequences in the sample. The chain links TRBV9 to TRBJ1-6; tentative D call: TRBD1 (6 bases). Trimming pared 3 bases from V and 6 bases from J, leaving 10 bases between. The CDR3 length is 14 residues. Germline loops: CDR1 SGDLS, CDR2 YYNGEE. DNA of the CDR3: TGTGCCAGCAGCGAGACAGGTTCTAATTCACCCCTCCACTTT. Translation gives CASSETGSNSPLHF.